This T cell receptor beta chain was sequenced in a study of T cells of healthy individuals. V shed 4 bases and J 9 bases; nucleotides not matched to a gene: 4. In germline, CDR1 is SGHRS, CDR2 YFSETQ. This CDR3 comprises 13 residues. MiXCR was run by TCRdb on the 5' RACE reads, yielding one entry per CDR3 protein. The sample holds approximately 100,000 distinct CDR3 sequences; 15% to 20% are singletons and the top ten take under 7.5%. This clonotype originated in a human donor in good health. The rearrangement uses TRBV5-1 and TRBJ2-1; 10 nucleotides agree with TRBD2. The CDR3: CASSPGTSVEQFF. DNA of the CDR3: TGCGCCAGCAGCCCCGGGACTAGCGTTGAGCAGTTCTTC. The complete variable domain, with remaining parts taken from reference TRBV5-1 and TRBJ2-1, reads KAGVTQTPRYLIKTRGQQVTLSCSPISGHRSVSWYQQTPGQGLQFLFEYFSETQRNKGNFPGRFSGRQFSNSRSEMNVSTLELGDSALYLCASSPGTSVEQFFGPGTRLTVL.